This T cell receptor beta chain emerged from a study of T cells in Graves' hyperthyroidism and ophthalmopathy. Study overall: Upon initial diagnosis and before any treatment, peripheral blood was collected.

Uncontrolled infections, other autoimmune diseases, pregnancy or lactation led to exclusion of patients. Authors of the study amplified TCR beta CDR3 regions from RNA transcripts. With the HTBI primer set, the TCR CDR3 went through a first round of RT-PCR. TCRdb called the multiplex PCR reads again in MiXCR, with one record for every CDR3 protein. The table includes about 340,000 distinct CDR3 sequences, 21% detected once. CDR1 SEHNR and CDR2 FQNEAQ come from the germline V gene (reference sequence). V was clipped by 0 bases and J by 1 base; unmatched bases: 1. This CDR3 region has 15 residues. General observations from the study: Stable hyperthyroidism and ophthalmopathy were separated using 13 V-J signatures. Researchers found most expanded thyroid clonotypes above 0.001 in blood as well.

Comment on this clonotype: Its target is unknown.

Sequenced material: blood. The receptor was derived from a woman aged 45 to 65 with Graves' hyperthyroidism. This rearrangement joins TRBV7-9 to TRBJ2-3, with 7 nucleotides matching TRBD1. The CDR3 coding sequence is TGTGCCAGCAGCTTAGCCACAGGGGGCACAGATACGCAGTATTTT. It translates to CASSLATGGTDTQYF.